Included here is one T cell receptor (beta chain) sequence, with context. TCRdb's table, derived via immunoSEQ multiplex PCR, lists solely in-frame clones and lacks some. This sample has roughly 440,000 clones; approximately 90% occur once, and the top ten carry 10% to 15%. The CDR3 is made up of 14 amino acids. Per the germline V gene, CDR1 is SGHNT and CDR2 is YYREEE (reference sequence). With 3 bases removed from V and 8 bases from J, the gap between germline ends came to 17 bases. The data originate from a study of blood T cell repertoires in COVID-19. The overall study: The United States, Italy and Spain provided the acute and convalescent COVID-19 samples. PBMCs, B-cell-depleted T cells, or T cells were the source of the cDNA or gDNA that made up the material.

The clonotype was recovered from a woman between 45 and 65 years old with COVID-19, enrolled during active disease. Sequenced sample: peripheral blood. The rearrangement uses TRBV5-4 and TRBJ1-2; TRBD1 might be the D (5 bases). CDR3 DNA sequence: TGTGCCAGCAGCTACCAAGGGGCCAAGGGGGGCTACACCTTC. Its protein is CASSYQGAKGGYTF.